Listed here are 21 T cell receptor beta chains from one sample, sequenced in a study of CD8+CD57+ T cells in acquired aplastic anemia. Their cognate antigens are unknown. Individuals selected for sequencing had exhibited CD8+CD57+ cell expansion on flow cytometry. Genomic DNA provided the template from which TCR beta VDJ and CDR3 profiles were obtained. MiXCR was run by TCRdb on the reads, yielding one entry per CDR3 protein. The sample lists about 18,000 distinct CDR3 sequences; 30% to 45% were seen once. Study-wide results and limits: Total CD4+ and CD8+ pools in patients were more diverse than the CD8+CD57+ cells of those patients.

The sample comprised CD8+CD57+ T cells sorted from PBMCs. The subset denotes: bead-enriched CD8+CD57+ effector memory T cells from SAA patients. These receptor sequences come from a human donor with aplastic anemia.

CDR3 nucleotide sequence: TGTGCCAGCGGTTACGGCGGGGGGGCCAATGAGCAGTTCTTC. Its translation: CASGYGGGANEQFF. This chain joins TRBV12-3 or TRBV12-4 and TRBJ2-1, with TRBD2 matching over 9 bases. V lost 8 bases, J lost 6 bases, and 8 bases stayed unmatched. The CDR3 covers 14 residues.

This clonotype was found many times. The chain employs TRBV15 and TRBJ2-7, with 9 bases that match TRBD1. The CDR3 consists of 17 residues. After removal of 2 bases from V and 6 bases from J, the junction contained 14 bases not matched to a gene. The germline gives CDR1 LNHNV, CDR2 YYDKDF (reference sequence). The CDR3 region is CATSRPFPGQGGLEQYF. For the CDR3, the DNA is TGTGCCACCAGCAGACCATTTCCGGGACAGGGAGGCCTCGAGCAGTACTTC.

The V call is TRBV10-3, the J call TRBJ1-2; no clear D gene. Germline CDR1 reads ENHRY; CDR2 reads SYGVKD. The CDR3 sequence is 13 residues long. Trimming removed 0 bases from V and 13 bases from J, with 15 bases in between. The DNA of the CDR3 is TGTGCCATCAGTGAGTCCACCAGGAGCCGCTGCACCTTC. Translating gives CAISESTRSRCTF.

The chain combines TRBV10-1 with TRBJ1-5, with TRBD1 as a possible D gene (5 bases). The CDR3 spans 15 residues. The germline V and J ends were trimmed by 6 bases and 0 bases, with 12 bases remaining between them. Germline V lookup: CDR1 WNHNN, CDR2 SYGVQD (reference sequence). CDR3 residues: CASSQLTASNQPQHF. The CDR3 coding sequence is TGCGCCAGCAGCCAGTTGACAGCTAGCAATCAGCCCCAGCATTTT.

This clonotype was observed many times. A much larger clone sits a single nucleotide away, making a read error possible. J is TRBJ2-3 and V is TRBV24-1, with D tentatively TRBD2 (5 bases). The CDR3 sequence is 15 residues long. The germline CDR1 and CDR2 sequences are KGHDR and SFDVKD. Here the CDR3 reads CAASDDIGGPDTQYF. The CDR3 DNA is TGTGCCGCCAGTGATGATATCGGAGGTCCAGATACGCAGTATTTT.

This clonotype was detected only a few times. The rearrangement joins TRBV6-1 to TRBJ2-7; 7 nucleotides line up with TRBD2. This CDR3 has 15 amino acids. From germline, CDR1 is MNHNS and CDR2 SASEGT. Germline trimming cut 2 bases from V and 3 bases from J; bases unmatched to any gene: 7. The chain's CDR3 is CASSEQAGAGYEQYF. The CDR3 nucleotides are TGTGCCAGCAGTGAACAGGCGGGAGCGGGCTACGAGCAGTACTTC.

The rearrangement uses TRBV25-1 and TRBJ2-7; no firm D call. Germline CDR1 MGHDK, CDR2 SYGVNS. With 3 bases removed from V and 3 bases from J, the gap between germline ends came to 9 bases. The CDR3 loop spans 13 amino acids. The chain's CDR3 is CASSDPGNYEQYF. The DNA for the CDR3 is TGTGCCAGCAGTGATCCCGGTAACTACGAGCAGTACTTC.

The rearrangement links TRBV10-3 to TRBJ2-1, with D possibly matching TRBD1 (7 bases). Germline lookup yields CDR1 ENHRY and CDR2 SYGVKD. This CDR3 is built from 15 residues. V lost 10 bases, J lost 7 bases, and 23 bases lay in between. The CDR3 here is CATKVGGTARNEQFF. The DNA for the CDR3 is TGTGCCACAAAAGTCGGCGGGACAGCGCGAAATGAGCAGTTCTTC.

This clonotype was seen a few times. The V call is TRBV12-3 or TRBV12-4, the J call TRBJ2-3; 8 bases map to TRBD2. There are 16 residues in the CDR3. V gave up 4 bases and J gave up 2 bases; unmatched junction bases: 8. This chain's CDR3 is CASSYGGGPITDTQYF. CDR3 sequence (DNA): TGTGCCAGCAGTTACGGCGGGGGGCCAATCACAGATACGCAGTATTTT.

Concerning this clonotype itself: At one boundary the junction diverges from the germline segment, which might be a read error. The chain employs TRBV24-1 and TRBJ1-5; 7 nucleotides line up with TRBD1. CDR1 is KGHDR, CDR2 SFDVKD, per germline. The CDR3 is made up of 14 amino acids. CDR3 coding DNA: TGTACCACCAGTGAGCCAGGGGGAGGGCCAGCCCAGCATTTT. Translation gives CTTSEPGGGPAQHF.

The table lists this clonotype with a few counts. This chain uses TRBV30 with TRBJ2-3; TRBD1 might be the D (5 bases). The germline V and J ends were trimmed by 5 bases and 1 base, with 13 bases remaining between them. Per the germline V gene, CDR1 is GTSNPN and CDR2 is SVGIG (reference sequence). The CDR3 has 14 residues. The CDR3 nucleotides are TGTGCCTGGGCAGACAGCGCCCGCACAGATACGCAGTATTTT. This sequence encodes CAWADSARTDTQYF.

The chain carries TRBV9 and TRBJ2-3; 9 nucleotides match TRBD2. CDR1 is SGDLS and CDR2 is YYNGEE in the germline V gene. After removal of 4 bases from V and 6 bases from J, the junction contained 12 bases not matched to a gene. The CDR3 consists of 16 residues. DNA of the CDR3: TGTGCCAGCAGCCCTTCTGGTAGCGGGAGCGAGGATACGCAGTATTTT. Residues: CASSPSGSGSEDTQYF.

CDR3: CASSFSGGYSFYEQYF. Written as DNA, the CDR3 is TGTGCCAGCAGCTTTTCGGGGGGGTATTCTTTTTACGAGCAGTACTTC. This chain links TRBV11-1 with TRBJ2-7, with TRBD2 matching 8 bases. The CDR3 has 16 residues. Germline-derived CDR1 and CDR2 are SGHAT and FQDESV (reference sequence). Trimming took 3 bases from V and 4 from J; bases not matched to a gene: 11.

This chain uses TRBV11-2 with TRBJ2-3, with a weak D call TRBD2 (5 bases). This CDR3 spans 14 amino acids. The ends were cut back, 3 bases at V and 2 bases at J, with 9 bases in the middle. Germline loops: CDR1 SGHAT, CDR2 FQNNGV. CDR3 coding DNA: TGTGCCAGCAGCTTGACGGGGAACACAGATACGCAGTATTTT. This translates into CASSLTGNTDTQYF.

This clonotype occurred a few times. This chain uses TRBV15 with TRBJ1-5; 8 bases line up with TRBD1. The J segment lost 1 base and the V segment lost 0 bases, leaving 5 bases of the junction unmatched. CDR3 length: 17 amino acids. Germline-derived CDR1 and CDR2 are LNHNV and YYDKDF (reference sequence). The DNA of the CDR3 is TGTGCCACCAGCAGAGATCTGACAGGGGAGAGCAATCAGCCCCAGCATTTT. Its translation is CATSRDLTGESNQPQHF.

This clonotype came up a few times. The gene calls are TRBV20-1 and TRBJ1-1; 7 bases line up with TRBD1. The V gene's germline CDR1 is DFQATT and CDR2 SNEGSKA (reference sequence). The CDR3 spans 12 residues. With V trimmed by 2 bases and J by 3 bases, 0 bases remained unmatched. Here the CDR3 reads CSARTGDTEAFF. DNA for the CDR3: TGCAGTGCTAGAACAGGGGACACTGAAGCTTTCTTT.

This clonotype has only a few counts. The chain links TRBV28 to TRBJ1-2; 8 bases are a match to TRBD1. Germline V CDR1 and CDR2: MDHEN, SYDVKM. This CDR3 is built from 16 residues. J was trimmed by 3 bases and V by 1 base; bases with no gene match: 7. CDR3 nucleotides: TGTGCCAGCAGTTTATCCGGCAGGGGGCAATACTATGGCTACACCTTC. Amino acids: CASSLSGRGQYYGYTF.

V gene TRBV20-1 combines with J gene TRBJ1-1, with D possibly matching TRBD1 (5 bases). From germline, CDR1 is DFQATT and CDR2 SNEGSKA (reference sequence). V lost 0 bases and J lost 3, with 14 bases in between. This CDR3 has 15 residues. The CDR3 is CSARDHRGDDTEAFF. The CDR3 region has the DNA TGCAGTGCTAGAGATCACCGGGGGGACGACACTGAAGCTTTCTTT.

This clonotype was picked up a small number of times. The V gene is TRBV29-1, the J gene TRBJ2-5; no firm D call. Germline V gene sequence: CDR1 SQVTM, CDR2 ANQGSEA. This CDR3 is 13 amino acids long. Trimming took off 4 bases at V and 1 base at J, with 10 bases between the two ends. For the CDR3, the DNA is TGCAGCGTTGTTATAGCTGGCCAAGAGACCCAGTACTTC. Protein: CSVVIAGQETQYF.

The V and J genes are TRBV4-2 and TRBJ2-1; the match to TRBD2 covers 7 bases. V shed 3 bases, J shed 3 bases, and the junction held 5 bases outside the gene matches. CDR3 length: 15 residues. Germline V gives CDR1 LGHNA, CDR2 YNFKEQ. The CDR3 is CASSQGGSYYNEQFF. DNA of the CDR3: TGTGCCAGCAGCCAGGGAGGGTCCTACTACAATGAGCAGTTCTTC.

The V gene is TRBV7-6, the J gene TRBJ1-5; possible D gene TRBD1, 5 bases. V was trimmed by 4 bases and J by 9 bases, leaving 22 bases between them. This CDR3 has 16 residues. Looked up from germline, CDR1 is SGHVS and CDR2 is FNYEAQ. The CDR3: CASSSGGVTGLAPQHF. DNA for the CDR3: TGTGCCAGCAGCTCCGGGGGGGTTACGGGATTGGCGCCCCAGCATTTT.